A selection of T cell receptor beta chains follows, all from one sample in a study of T cells in Graves' hyperthyroidism and ophthalmopathy. From the multiplex PCR reads, TCRdb called clonotypes with MiXCR, one entry per CDR3 protein. Among around 700,000 distinct CDR3 sequences listed, about 19% were seen once. The sample consisted of blood. Receptors originate from a woman aged 50 to 60 with Graves' hyperthyroidism that later progressed to Graves' ophthalmopathy. CDR3s include the opening cysteine and the closing phenylalanine or tryptophan. A D gene is named only where the DNA matches it firmly. A row's size may be missing; if present it is once, few, many or a size class.

len	abundance	v_gene	d_gene	j_gene	CDR3aa	CDR3nt
15	NA	TRBV10-3	NA	TRBJ2-3	CAISEPPAGLDTQYF	TGTGCCATCAGTGAACCTCCGGCGGGGTTAGATACGCAGTATTTT
15	few	TRBV9	NA	TRBJ2-7	CASSVDPQGGHEQYF	TGTGCCAGCAGCGTAGATCCGCAGGGAGGTCACGAGCAGTACTTC
11	NA	TRBV6-1	NA	TRBJ2-5	CASRLRETQYF	TGTGCCAGCAGGCTCCGGGAGACCCAGTACTTC
13	few	TRBV20-1	NA	TRBJ1-2	CSASGRTYYGYTF	TGCAGTGCTTCGGGACGGACTTACTATGGCTACACCTTC
13	many	TRBV20-1	NA	TRBJ2-5	CSARDPGKETQYF	TGCAGTGCTAGAGACCCAGGGAAGGAGACCCAGTACTTC
15	NA	TRBV2	NA	TRBJ2-1	CASRSDSTSYNEQFF	TGTGCCAGCAGATCAGACAGTACCTCCTACAATGAGCAGTTCTTC
19	NA	TRBV18	NA	TRBJ1-4	CASSPPTVTATATNEKLFF	TGTGCCAGCTCACCCCCGACGGTCACAGCAACTGCAACTAATGAAAAACTGTTTTTT
17	many	TRBV12-3/TRBV12-4	TRBD1	TRBJ1-1	CASSLFGTGGQNTEAFF	TGTGCCAGCAGTTTATTCGGGACAGGGGGCCAGAACACTGAAGCTTTCTTT
13	many	TRBV5-5	NA	TRBJ2-7	CASSLVGASEQYF	TGTGCCAGCAGCTTGGTGGGGGCGTCAGAGCAGTACTTC
12	many	TRBV5-1	NA	TRBJ1-2	CASGDGDYGYTF	TGCGCCAGCGGGGACGGGGACTATGGCTACACCTTC
17	many	TRBV4-1	TRBD1	TRBJ2-3	CASSQAHGQGASDTQYF	TGCGCCAGCAGCCAAGCACACGGACAGGGGGCAAGTGATACGCAGTATTTT
14	many	TRBV19	NA	TRBJ1-1	CASSIQAMNTEAFF	TGTGCCAGTAGTATCCAGGCCATGAACACTGAAGCTTTCTTT
15	NA	TRBV9	NA	TRBJ1-5	CASSVGINSNQPQHF	TGTGCCAGCAGCGTAGGCATCAATAGCAATCAGCCCCAGCATTTT
16	few	TRBV5-1	NA	TRBJ2-1	CASSFTTGSSYNEQFF	TGCGCCAGCAGCTTTACCACAGGGAGCTCCTACAATGAGCAGTTCTTC
15	many	TRBV6-1	TRBD2	TRBJ2-7	CASSTYSGGDNEQYF	TGTGCCAGCAGTACTTATAGCGGGGGGGACAACGAGCAGTACTTC
13	NA	TRBV2	NA	TRBJ1-5	CASSARGQQPQHF	TGTGCCAGCAGTGCGAGGGGCCAACAGCCCCAGCATTTT
20	NA	TRBV7-9	TRBD1	TRBJ2-4	CASSLDVFVGDRGDKNIQYF	TGTGCCAGCAGCCTAGATGTATTTGTAGGGGACAGGGGAGACAAAAACATTCAGTACTTC
13	few	TRBV6-1	NA	TRBJ1-1	CASSEALEIEAFF	TGTGCCAGCAGTGAAGCGCTGGAGATAGAAGCTTTCTTT
15	few	TRBV2	NA	TRBJ1-5	CASSYTLGGNQPQHF	TGTGCCAGCAGTTATACCTTAGGGGGCAATCAGCCCCAGCATTTT
17	NA	TRBV4-1	NA	TRBJ2-1	CASSQLWRQATYNAQFF	TGCGCCAGCAGCCAACTCTGGAGACAGGCTACCTACAATGCGCAGTTCTTC
13	NA	TRBV10-3	NA	TRBJ1-2	CAISVSGDYGYTF	TGTGCCATCAGTGTTTCAGGGGACTATGGCTACACCTTC
14	NA	TRBV19	NA	TRBJ1-1	CASSTHALGGEAFF	TGTGCCAGTAGTACCCACGCATTGGGTGGCGAAGCTTTCTTT
13	NA	TRBV24-1	NA	TRBJ2-1	CATSETVKGAQFF	TGTGCCACCAGTGAAACAGTAAAGGGAGCACAGTTCTTC
13	NA	TRBV24-1	NA	TRBJ2-3	CATSDPKGDTQYF	TGTGCCACCAGTGACCCCAAGGGGGATACGCAGTATTTT
13	few	TRBV4-1	NA	TRBJ1-2	CASSSRMSGGYTF	TGTGCCAGCAGCTCTAGGATGAGCGGCGGCTACACCTTC
15	many	TRBV12-3/TRBV12-4	NA	TRBJ2-1	CASSSTGIVYDEQFF	TGTGCCAGCAGTTCGACCGGGATTGTCTACGATGAGCAGTTCTTC
15	NA	TRBV10-1	NA	TRBJ1-4	CASSESGALGEKLFF	TGCGCCAGCAGTGAGTCCGGGGCCTTAGGAGAAAAACTGTTTTTT
14	NA	TRBV3-1	TRBD1	TRBJ2-7	CASARDSRSYEQYF	TGTGCCAGCGCTCGGGACAGCCGCTCCTACGAGCAGTACTTC
15	many	TRBV7-8	TRBD1	TRBJ1-5	CASSRRQGVGQPQHF	TGTGCCAGCAGCCGCCGACAGGGCGTAGGGCAGCCCCAGCATTTT
15	NA	TRBV6-5	NA	TRBJ1-1	CASSYSKVGNTEAFF	TGTGCCAGCAGTTACTCGAAGGTTGGAAACACTGAAGCTTTCTTT
13	NA	TRBV20-1	TRBD2	TRBJ2-1	CSAVRGGYNEQFF	TGCAGTGCGGTGCGGGGGGGTTACAATGAGCAGTTCTTC
16	few	TRBV29-1	NA	TRBJ2-1	CSVEDRRGSSYNEQFF	TGCAGCGTTGAAGATCGTCGAGGGAGCTCCTACAATGAGCAGTTCTTC